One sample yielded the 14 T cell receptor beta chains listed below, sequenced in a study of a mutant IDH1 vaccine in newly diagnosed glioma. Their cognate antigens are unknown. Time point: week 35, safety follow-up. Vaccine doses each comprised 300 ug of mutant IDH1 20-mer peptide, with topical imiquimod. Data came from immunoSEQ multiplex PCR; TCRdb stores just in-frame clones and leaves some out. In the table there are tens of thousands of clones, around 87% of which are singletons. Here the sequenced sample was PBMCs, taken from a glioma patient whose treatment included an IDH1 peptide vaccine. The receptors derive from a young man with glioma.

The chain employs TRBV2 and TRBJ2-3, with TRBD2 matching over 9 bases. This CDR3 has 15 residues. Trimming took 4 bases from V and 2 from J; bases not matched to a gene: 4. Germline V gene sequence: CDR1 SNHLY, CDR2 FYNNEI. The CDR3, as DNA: TGTGCCAGCAGTGTCCTAGCGGGGTTCACAGATACGCAGTATTTT. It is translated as CASSVLAGFTDTQYF. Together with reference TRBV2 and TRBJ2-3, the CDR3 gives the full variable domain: EPEVTQTPSHQVTQMGQEVILRCVPISNHLYFYWYRQILGQKVEFLVSFYNNEISEKSEIFDDQFSVERPDGSNFTLKIRSTKLEDSAMYFCASSVLAGFTDTQYFGPGTRLTVL.

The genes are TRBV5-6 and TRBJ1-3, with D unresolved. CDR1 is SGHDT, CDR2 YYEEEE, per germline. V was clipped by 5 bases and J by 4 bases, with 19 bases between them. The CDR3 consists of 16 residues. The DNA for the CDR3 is TGTGCCAGCAGTCTTGGTTTGGGAGGAGCAGGAAACACCATATATTTT. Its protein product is CASSLGLGGAGNTIYF. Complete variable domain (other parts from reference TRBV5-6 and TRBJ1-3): DAGVTQSPTHLIKTRGQQVTLRCSPKSGHDTVSWYQQALGQGPQFIFQYYEEEERQRGNFPDRFSGHQFPNYSSELNVNALLLGDSALYLCASSLGLGGAGNTIYFGEGSWLTVV.

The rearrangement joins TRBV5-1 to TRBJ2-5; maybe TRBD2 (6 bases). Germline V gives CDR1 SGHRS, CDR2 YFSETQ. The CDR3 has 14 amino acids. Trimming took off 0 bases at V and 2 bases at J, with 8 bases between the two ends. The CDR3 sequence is CASSLAAGQETQYF. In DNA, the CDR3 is TGCGCCAGCAGCTTGGCCGCGGGGCAAGAGACCCAGTACTTC.

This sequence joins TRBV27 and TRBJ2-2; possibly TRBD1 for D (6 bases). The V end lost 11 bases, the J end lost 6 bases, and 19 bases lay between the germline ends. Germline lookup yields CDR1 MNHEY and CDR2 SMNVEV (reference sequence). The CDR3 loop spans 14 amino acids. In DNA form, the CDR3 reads TGTGCCTCATCGGTTGTTGGGGGCCCCGGGGAGCTGTTTTTT. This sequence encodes CASSVVGGPGELFF.

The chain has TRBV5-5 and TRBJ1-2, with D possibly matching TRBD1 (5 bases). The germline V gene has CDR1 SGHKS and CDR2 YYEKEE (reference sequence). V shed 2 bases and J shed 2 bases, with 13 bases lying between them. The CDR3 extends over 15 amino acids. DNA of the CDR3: TGTGCCAGCAGCTTTGGAGACAGCACCAACTATGGCTACACCTTC. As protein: CASSFGDSTNYGYTF.

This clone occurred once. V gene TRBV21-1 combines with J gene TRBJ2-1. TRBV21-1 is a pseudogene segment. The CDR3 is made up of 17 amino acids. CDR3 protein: CASSNRDKSRRDNEQFF. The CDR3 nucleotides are TGTGCCAGCAGCAACCGGGACAAATCAAGGAGGGACAATGAGCAGTTCTTC.

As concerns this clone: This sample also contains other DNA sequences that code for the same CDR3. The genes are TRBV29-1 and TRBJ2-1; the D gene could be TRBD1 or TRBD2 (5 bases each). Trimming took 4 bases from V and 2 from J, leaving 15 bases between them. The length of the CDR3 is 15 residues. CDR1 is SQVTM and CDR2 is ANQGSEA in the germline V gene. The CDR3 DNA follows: TGCAGCGTTGGAGAGGGGCCCCCCCCCTACAATGAGCAGTTCTTC. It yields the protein CSVGEGPPPYNEQFF.

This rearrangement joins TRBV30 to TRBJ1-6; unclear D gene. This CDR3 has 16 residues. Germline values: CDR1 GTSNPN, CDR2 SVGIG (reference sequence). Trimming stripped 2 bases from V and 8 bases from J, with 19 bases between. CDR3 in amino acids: CAWSLPGVGGHSPLHF. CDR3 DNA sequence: TGTGCCTGGAGTCTCCCCGGGGTGGGTGGGCATTCACCCCTCCACTTT.

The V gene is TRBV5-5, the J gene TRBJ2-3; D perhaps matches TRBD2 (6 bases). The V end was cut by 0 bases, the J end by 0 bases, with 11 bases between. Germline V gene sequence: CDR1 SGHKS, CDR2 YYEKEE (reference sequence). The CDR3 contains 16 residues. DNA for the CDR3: TGTGCCAGCAGCTTGGGAGGCGGGGCAAGCACAGATACGCAGTATTTT. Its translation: CASSLGGGASTDTQYF.

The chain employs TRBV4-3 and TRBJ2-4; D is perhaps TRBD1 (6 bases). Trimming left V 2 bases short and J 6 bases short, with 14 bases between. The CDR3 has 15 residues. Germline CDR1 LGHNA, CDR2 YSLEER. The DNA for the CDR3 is TGCGCCAGCAGCCAATATCTAGGGACACTAAACATTCAGTACTTC. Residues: CASSQYLGTLNIQYF.

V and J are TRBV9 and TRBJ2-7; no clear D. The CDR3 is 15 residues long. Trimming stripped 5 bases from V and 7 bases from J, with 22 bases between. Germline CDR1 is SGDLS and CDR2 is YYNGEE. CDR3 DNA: TGTGCCAGCAGTCGGGTAATGGCCCAATCGGGTGAGCAGTACTTC. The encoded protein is CASSRVMAQSGEQYF. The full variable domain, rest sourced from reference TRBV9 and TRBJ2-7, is DSGVTQTPKHLITATGQRVTLRCSPRSGDLSVYWYQQSLDQGLQFLIQYYNGEERAKGNILERFSAQQFPDLHSELNLSSLELGDSALYFCASSRVMAQSGEQYFGPGTRLTVT.

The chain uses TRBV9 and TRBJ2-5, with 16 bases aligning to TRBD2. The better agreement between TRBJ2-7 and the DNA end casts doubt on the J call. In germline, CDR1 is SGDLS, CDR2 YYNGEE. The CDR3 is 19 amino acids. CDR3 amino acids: CASSVDLGLAGGPINEQYF. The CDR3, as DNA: TGTGCCAGCAGCGTAGATCTGGGACTAGCGGGAGGGCCTATAAACGAGCAGTACTTC.

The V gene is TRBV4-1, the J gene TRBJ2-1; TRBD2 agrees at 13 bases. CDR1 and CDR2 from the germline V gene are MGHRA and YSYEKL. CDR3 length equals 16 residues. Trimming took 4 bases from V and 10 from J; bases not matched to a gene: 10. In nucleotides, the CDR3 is TGCGCCAGCAGCCCCTGGACTAGCGGGAGATCGGGGGAGCAGTTCTTC. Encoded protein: CASSPWTSGRSGEQFF.

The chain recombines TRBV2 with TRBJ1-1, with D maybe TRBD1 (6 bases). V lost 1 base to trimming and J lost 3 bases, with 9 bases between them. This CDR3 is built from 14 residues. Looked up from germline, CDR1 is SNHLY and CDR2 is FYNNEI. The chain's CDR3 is CASSEEGGDTEAFF. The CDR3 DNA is TGTGCCAGCAGTGAAGAGGGGGGGGACACTGAAGCTTTCTTT. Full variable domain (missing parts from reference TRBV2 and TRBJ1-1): EPEVTQTPSHQVTQMGQEVILRCVPISNHLYFYWYRQILGQKVEFLVSFYNNEISEKSEIFDDQFSVERPDGSNFTLKIRSTKLEDSAMYFCASSEEGGDTEAFFGQGTRLTVV.